The rows below give T cell receptor beta chains drawn from one sample of a study of blood T cell repertoires in COVID-19. TCRdb's table, derived via immunoSEQ multiplex PCR, lists solely in-frame clones and lacks some. The sample has some 210,000 clones, about four fifths seen once. The sample taken for sequencing was peripheral blood. All receptors derive from a woman aged 50 to 60 with active or convalescent COVID-19. Each CDR3 is given with its conserved first and last residue. Each record gives: clone size, J gene, V gene, D gene, CDR3 length, CDR3 protein, CDR3 DNA. The D gene is left open where the match is weak. Some rows have no size entry. The others give once, few or many, or a class for an expanded clone.

size: few; J: TRBJ1-2; V: TRBV2; D: .; length: 14; CDR3: CASKGSDRNYGYTF; DNA: TGTGCCAGCAAGGGCTCGGACAGAAACTATGGCTACACCTTC
size: .; J: TRBJ1-4; V: TRBV9; D: .; length: 15; CDR3: CASSAGETTNEKLFF; DNA: TGTGCCAGCAGCGCCGGGGAGACAACTAATGAAAAACTGTTTTTT
size: .; J: TRBJ1-6; V: TRBV9; D: .; length: 14; CDR3: CASSVAAGNSPLHF; DNA: TGTGCCAGCAGCGTAGCGGCAGGGAATTCACCCCTCCACTTT
size: .; J: TRBJ2-2; V: TRBV6-1; D: .; length: 16; CDR3: CASSVQGLANTGELFF; DNA: TGTGCCAGCAGTGTACAGGGATTAGCGAACACCGGGGAGCTGTTTTTT
size: .; J: TRBJ2-1; V: TRBV3-1/TRBV3-2; D: .; length: 15; CDR3: CASSPSFSSYNEQFF; DNA: TGTGCCAGCAGCCCCTCCTTCAGCTCCTACAATGAGCAGTTCTTC
size: .; J: TRBJ2-7; V: TRBV28; D: .; length: 15; CDR3: CASRATDGTSYEQYF; DNA: TGTGCCAGCAGAGCAACGGACGGGACTTCCTACGAGCAGTACTTC
size: few; J: TRBJ1-5; V: TRBV4-2; D: TRBD1; length: 14; CDR3: CASSQSRGPQPQHF; DNA: TGTGCCAGCAGCCAAAGCAGGGGGCCTCAGCCCCAGCATTTT
size: .; J: TRBJ1-1; V: TRBV28; D: .; length: 11; CDR3: CASTGNTEAFF; DNA: TGTGCCAGCACAGGAAACACTGAAGCTTTCTTT
size: .; J: TRBJ2-1; V: TRBV18; D: TRBD2; length: 17; CDR3: CASSPLETASGKNEQFF; DNA: TGTGCCAGCTCACCACTTGAGACGGCTAGCGGGAAGAATGAGCAGTTCTTC
size: .; J: TRBJ1-4; V: TRBV28; D: TRBD1; length: 17; CDR3: CASSFPTWGDRDEKLFF; DNA: TGTGCCAGCAGTTTTCCCACCTGGGGGGACAGGGATGAAAAACTGTTTTTT
size: .; J: TRBJ2-1; V: TRBV5-1; D: TRBD2; length: 16; CDR3: CASSLDGGSLRNEQFF; DNA: TGCGCCAGCAGCTTGGACGGCGGGAGTCTCCGGAATGAGCAGTTCTTC
size: .; J: TRBJ2-7; V: TRBV11-2; D: .; length: 14; CDR3: CASSFGVGAYEQYF; DNA: TGTGCCAGCAGCTTCGGGGTCGGAGCCTACGAGCAGTACTTC
size: .; J: TRBJ2-7; V: TRBV20-1; D: .; length: 14; CDR3: CSASPLSGAYEQYF; DNA: TGCAGTGCTAGTCCACTTAGCGGAGCCTACGAGCAGTACTTC
size: .; J: TRBJ2-3; V: TRBV19; D: TRBD2; length: 16; CDR3: CASSTKTSGGLDTQYF; DNA: TGTGCCAGTAGTACCAAGACTAGCGGGGGACTAGATACGCAGTATTTT
size: .; J: TRBJ2-1; V: TRBV5-4; D: .; length: 17; CDR3: CASSSPTGDSRYNEQFF; DNA: TGTGCCAGCAGCTCCCCTACCGGCGACTCTCGTTACAATGAGCAGTTCTTC
size: .; J: TRBJ2-7; V: TRBV3-1/TRBV3-2; D: TRBD2; length: 13; CDR3: CASSRTSWDEQYF; DNA: TGTGCCAGCAGCAGGACTAGCTGGGACGAGCAGTACTTC
size: .; J: TRBJ2-1; V: TRBV7-9; D: .; length: 16; CDR3: CASSLSRTLAENEQFF; DNA: TGTGCCAGCAGCTTAAGTCGTACCCTTGCCGAGAATGAGCAGTTCTTC
size: .; J: TRBJ2-3; V: TRBV30; D: TRBD2; length: 15; CDR3: CAWRPSGSGTDTQYF; DNA: TGTGCCTGGAGGCCTAGCGGGAGTGGGACAGATACGCAGTATTTT
size: .; J: TRBJ1-2; V: TRBV6-5; D: TRBD1; length: 14; CDR3: CASSPGTGDYGYTF; DNA: TGTGCCAGCAGTCCCGGGACAGGGGACTATGGCTACACCTTC
size: .; J: TRBJ2-7; V: TRBV27; D: TRBD1; length: 14; CDR3: CASSPPGQRYEQYF; DNA: TGTGCCAGCAGTCCACCGGGACAGAGGTACGAGCAGTACTTC
size: .; J: TRBJ2-4; V: TRBV5-1; D: TRBD2; length: 13; CDR3: CASSFGRHDIQYF; DNA: TGCGCCAGCAGCTTCGGGAGGCACGACATTCAGTACTTC
size: .; J: TRBJ1-6; V: TRBV5-1; D: TRBD1; length: 16; CDR3: CASSLAATGINSPLHF; DNA: TGCGCCAGCAGCTTGGCGGCGACAGGGATTAATTCACCCCTCCACTTT
size: .; J: TRBJ2-5; V: TRBV24-1; D: .; length: 13; CDR3: CATSERTLGTQYF; DNA: TGTGCCACCAGTGAAAGGACACTTGGGACCCAGTACTTC
size: .; J: TRBJ1-6; V: TRBV9; D: TRBD1; length: 15; CDR3: CASSVADRGGSPLHF; DNA: TGTGCCAGCAGCGTAGCAGACAGGGGGGGTTCACCCCTCCACTTT
size: once; J: TRBJ2-5; V: TRBV28; D: .; length: 16; CDR3: CASSLSSGPTQETQYF; DNA: TGTGCCAGCAGTTTATCGAGCGGACCCACCCAAGAGACCCAGTACTTC
size: many; J: TRBJ1-1; V: TRBV7-9; D: TRBD1; length: 14; CDR3: CASSFGTGGTEAFF; DNA: TGTGCCAGCAGCTTCGGGACAGGGGGCACTGAAGCTTTCTTT
size: .; J: TRBJ1-2; V: TRBV18; D: .; length: 13; CDR3: CASSPNLNYGYTF; DNA: TGTGCCAGCTCACCGAACCTAAACTATGGCTACACCTTC
size: .; J: TRBJ1-1; V: TRBV5-1; D: .; length: 14; CDR3: CASSLGDSVTEAFF; DNA: TGCGCCAGCAGCTTAGGGGATTCGGTCACTGAAGCTTTCTTT
size: .; J: TRBJ2-2; V: TRBV3-1/TRBV3-2; D: TRBD1; length: 15; CDR3: CASSLGQISTGELFF; DNA: TGTGCCAGCAGCTTGGGACAGATCAGCACCGGGGAGCTGTTTTTT
size: .; J: TRBJ1-1; V: TRBV18; D: .; length: 14; CDR3: CASSPDRRNTEAFF; DNA: TGTGCCAGCTCACCGGACAGAAGGAACACTGAAGCTTTCTTT
size: .; J: TRBJ1-1; V: TRBV7-8; D: TRBD1; length: 12; CDR3: CASSPQGAEAFF; DNA: TGTGCCAGCAGCCCTCAGGGGGCTGAAGCTTTCTTT
size: few; J: TRBJ2-2; V: TRBV29-1; D: .; length: 10; CDR3: CSVGAGELFF; DNA: TGCAGCGTTGGAGCCGGGGAGCTGTTTTTT
size: .; J: TRBJ1-6; V: TRBV11-2; D: .; length: 14; CDR3: CASSWGGKDSPLHF; DNA: TGTGCCAGCAGCTGGGGAGGGAAGGATTCACCCCTCCACTTT
size: .; J: TRBJ2-2; V: TRBV6-1; D: .; length: 14; CDR3: CASSTGSETGELFF; DNA: TGTGCCAGCAGCACAGGGTCGGAAACCGGGGAGCTGTTTTTT
size: .; J: TRBJ2-1; V: TRBV10-1; D: .; length: 11; CDR3: CASGRGWEQFF; DNA: TGCGCCAGCGGCCGCGGGTGGGAGCAGTTCTTC
size: .; J: TRBJ2-2; V: TRBV18; D: TRBD1; length: 18; CDR3: CASSPRSIGQGGTGELFF; DNA: TGTGCCAGCTCACCTCGATCCATCGGACAGGGGGGCACCGGGGAGCTGTTTTTT
size: .; J: TRBJ1-2; V: TRBV3-1/TRBV3-2; D: .; length: 13; CDR3: CASSPGGARGYTF; DNA: TGTGCCAGCAGCCCCGGAGGGGCTCGAGGCTACACCTTC
size: .; J: TRBJ2-3; V: TRBV27; D: TRBD2; length: 19; CDR3: CASSLLRTSGQRSTDTQYF; DNA: TGTGCCAGCAGTTTGCTCAGGACTAGCGGCCAACGTAGCACAGATACGCAGTATTTT